This T cell receptor beta chain was captured in a study of control samples from healthy donors and cancer patients. Generated by immunoSEQ multiplex PCR, the TCRdb table keeps only in-frame clones and is missing some. The sample includes tens of thousands of clones, approximately 95% seen only once; the top ten take roughly 6.7%. V lost 2 bases and J lost 3; bases outside the gene matches: 5. The germline V gene encodes CDR1 MNHNS and CDR2 SASEGT. This CDR3 is built from 17 residues. The source is a man aged 60-69 years in good health. Material for sequencing was blood. The gene calls are TRBV6-1 and TRBJ2-1, with 12 bases lining up with TRBD2. This CDR3 is CASSESSGGAFYNEQFF. CDR3 bases: TGTGCCAGCAGTGAATCTAGCGGGGGGGCCTTCTACAATGAGCAGTTCTTC.